Each of the 20 T cell receptor beta chains below was sequenced from the same sample in a study of control samples from healthy donors and cancer patients. Method: immunoSEQ multiplex PCR; TCRdb's copy keeps in-frame clones and lacks some. The sample shows more than 75,000 clones, around nine tenths of them seen only once. Sample: blood. These receptor sequences come from a man aged 45 to 65 in good health.

The CDR3 DNA follows: TGTGCCAGCTCACTGACAGGGGGCAATAATTCACCCCTCCACTTT. The encoded protein is CASSLTGGNNSPLHF. J is TRBJ1-6 and V is TRBV18; 10 bases match TRBD1. V lost 4 bases to trimming and J lost 5 bases; unmatched junction nucleotides: 2. Germline lookup yields CDR1 KGHSH and CDR2 LQKENI. The CDR3 spans 15 residues. The entire variable domain, with the rest obtained from reference TRBV18 and TRBJ1-6, is as follows: NAGVMQNPRHLVRRRGQEARLRCSPMKGHSHVYWYRQLPEEGLKFMVYLQKENIIDESGMPKERFSAEFPKEGPSILRIQQVVRGDSAAYFCASSLTGGNNSPLHFGNGTRLTVT.

The V and J genes are TRBV29-1 and TRBJ1-5; tentatively, D is TRBD1 (5 bases). Per germline, CDR1 SQVTM and CDR2 ANQGSEA. The germline V and J ends were trimmed by 6 bases and 11 bases, with 20 bases remaining between them. CDR3 size: 13 residues. CDR3: CSVATGLRRAQHF. The CDR3 nucleotides read TGCAGCGTCGCGACGGGGCTGCGGAGGGCCCAGCATTTT.

The chain has TRBV11-3 and TRBJ2-5; 9 bases are a match to TRBD1. V lost 5 bases, J lost 5 bases, and 6 bases stayed unmatched. Germline values: CDR1 SGHNT, CDR2 YENEEA. The CDR3 covers 14 residues. This CDR3 reads CASSHWTGVETQYF. CDR3 DNA: TGTGCCAGCAGCCATTGGACAGGGGTGGAGACCCAGTACTTC. Looking up the rest from reference TRBV11-3 and TRBJ2-5 gives the full variable domain: EAGVVQSPRYKIIEKKQPVAFWCNPISGHNTLYWYLQNLGQGPELLIRYENEEAVDDSQLPKDRFSAERLKGVDSTLKIQPAELGDSAVYLCASSHWTGVETQYFGPGTRLLVL.

The V call is TRBV11-2, the J call TRBJ2-5, with D uncertain. Germline V gene data show CDR1 as SGHAT and CDR2 as FQNNGV. This CDR3 contains 11 residues. V was trimmed by 4 bases and J by 5 bases, leaving 5 bases between them. The CDR3 is CASSSGETQYF. The CDR3 DNA follows: TGTGCCAGCAGCTCCGGGGAGACCCAGTACTTC.

The CDR3 reads CASSSGDWSGEFF. The CDR3 region has the DNA TGCGCCAGCAGCTCTGGAGATTGGTCTGGGGAGTTCTTC. V gene TRBV5-1 combines with J gene TRBJ2-1; no definite D call. Trimming cost V 3 bases and J 14 bases, with 18 bases left between them. Germline V lookup: CDR1 SGHRS, CDR2 YFSETQ. The CDR3 length is 13 residues.

The V and J genes are TRBV5-1 and TRBJ1-1; 9 nucleotides align to TRBD1. J lost 5 bases, V lost 2 bases, and 10 bases had no gene match. The CDR3 has 16 residues. Germline CDR1 is SGHRS and CDR2 is YFSETQ. The DNA for the CDR3 is TGCGCCAGCAGCTTTGGGGACAGGGCGAGAGTTACTGAAGCTTTCTTT. Translation: CASSFGDRARVTEAFF.

The chain employs TRBV6-5 and TRBJ2-5; the D is unclear. From germline, CDR1 is MNHEY and CDR2 SVGAGI. The CDR3 is 15 amino acids. The ends were cut back, 0 bases at V and 7 bases at J, with 15 bases in the middle. The CDR3 sequence: CASSYSNGPGLTQYF. The DNA for the CDR3 is TGTGCCAGCAGTTACTCGAATGGGCCCGGGCTGACCCAGTACTTC.

The chain carries TRBV4-1 and TRBJ1-6, with D perhaps matching TRBD1 (6 bases). Trimming pared 0 bases from V and 0 bases from J, leaving 18 bases between. CDR3 size: 20 residues. Germline-derived CDR1 and CDR2 are MGHRA and YSYEKL. CDR3 nucleotide sequence: TGCGCCAGCAGCCAAGATAAGGGACAAATCTCGAGCTCCTATAATTCACCCCTCCACTTT. Translating it yields CASSQDKGQISSSYNSPLHF.

V is TRBV6-5 and J is TRBJ1-2; D gene uncertain. Trimming stripped 0 bases from V and 6 bases from J, with 11 bases between. This CDR3 region has 14 residues. In germline, CDR1 is MNHEY, CDR2 SVGAGI. CDR3 protein: CASSYSFKGNGYTF. The DNA of the CDR3 is TGTGCCAGCAGTTACTCGTTTAAAGGGAATGGCTACACCTTC.

The V and J genes are TRBV5-6 and TRBJ1-3; D is perhaps TRBD1 (6 bases). V was cut by 1 base and J by 5 bases, with 13 bases left in between. This CDR3 region has 15 residues. Germline loops: CDR1 SGHDT, CDR2 YYEEEE. CDR3 nucleotide sequence: TGTGCCAGCAGCTTGAATACAGGGCTGAGAAACACCATATATTTT. Protein sequence: CASSLNTGLRNTIYF.

CDR3 bases: TGTGCCTGGAGTGTAGAGAACCATAGCAATCAGCCCCAGCATTTT. Amino acids: CAWSVENHSNQPQHF. The J gene is TRBJ1-5, the V gene TRBV30; no firm D call. This CDR3 is built from 15 residues. The germline CDR1 and CDR2 sequences are GTSNPN and SVGIG (reference sequence). The V end lost 0 bases, the J end lost 0 bases, and 9 bases lay between the germline ends.

The chain's CDR3 is CASSQDLSGRQFF. In DNA form, the CDR3 reads TGTGCCAGCAGCCAAGATCTAAGTGGTCGGCAGTTCTTC. The gene calls are TRBV14 and TRBJ2-1; the D is unclear. V shed 0 bases and J shed 12 bases, with 12 bases lying between them. This CDR3 is built from 13 residues. Per the germline V gene, CDR1 is SGHDN and CDR2 is FVKESK. The variable domain in full, with the rest retrieved from reference TRBV14 and TRBJ2-1, is EAGVTQFPSHSVIEKGQTVTLRCDPISGHDNLYWYRRVMGKEIKFLLHFVKESKQDESGMPNNRFLAERTGGTYSTLKVQPAELEDSGVYFCASSQDLSGRQFFGPGTRLTVL.

CDR3 sequence reads: CASSLGTWPVGYTF. CDR3 bases: TGTGCCAGCAGCCTGGGGACTTGGCCAGTAGGCTACACCTTC. The chain has TRBV5-8 and TRBJ1-2, with D tentatively TRBD1 (5 bases). The length of the CDR3 is 14 residues. V lost 4 bases, J lost 8 bases, and 18 bases lay in between. Per germline, CDR1 SGHTS and CDR2 YDEGEE.

The rearrangement joins TRBV27 to TRBJ1-1; D gene unclear. CDR1 and CDR2 (germline): MNHEY, SMNVEV (reference sequence). The CDR3 is 16 amino acids. The V and J ends lost 3 bases and 0 bases respectively, with 14 bases between them. CDR3 sequence reads: CASSFSPGSVNTEAFF. The CDR3 DNA reads TGTGCCAGCAGTTTCTCACCTGGATCGGTGAACACTGAAGCTTTCTTT.

The chain recombines TRBV12-5 with TRBJ1-5, with 7 bases aligning to TRBD1. The CDR3 runs 17 residues. The V gene end was trimmed by 7 bases and the J gene end by 1 base; junction bases not matched to a gene: 13. The V gene's germline CDR1 is LGHNT and CDR2 FRNRAP. The CDR3 DNA is TGTGCTAGTGAGACAGGGACCTCTTACCCAAGCAATCAGCCCCAGCATTTT. Residues: CASETGTSYPSNQPQHF.

This clone was observed a single time. The genes are TRBV5-8 and TRBJ1-4, with D uncertain. Trimming took 4 bases from V and 6 from J, leaving 13 bases between them. The CDR3 has 14 residues. Germline V CDR1 and CDR2: SGHTS, YDEGEE. The CDR3 DNA reads as TGTGCCAGCAGCACGGGAGTCCGGCATGAAAAACTGTTTTTT. As protein: CASSTGVRHEKLFF.

The rearrangement joins TRBV14 to TRBJ1-1, with a possible D match to TRBD1 (5 bases). Germline V gene lookup returns CDR1 SGHDN and CDR2 FVKESK. The CDR3 sequence is 15 residues long. V lost 0 bases, J lost 4 bases, and 12 bases lay in between. The CDR3 DNA reads as TGTGCCAGCAGCCAAGATCTAGCCGGGGGCACTGAAGCTTTCTTT. It codes for CASSQDLAGGTEAFF.

CDR3 nucleotide sequence: TGTGCCAGCAGCCAATGGGGACTTGAAGATACGCAGTATTTT. This sequence encodes CASSQWGLEDTQYF. The chain combines TRBV14 with TRBJ2-3; D might be TRBD2 (6 bases). Germline lookup yields CDR1 SGHDN and CDR2 FVKESK. The CDR3 is 14 residues long. Trimming left V 2 bases short and J 5 bases short, with 11 bases between.

A word on this clone: Other DNA variants within this sample encode the same CDR3. CDR3 region: CASSYESNQPQHF. The DNA of the CDR3 is TGTGCCAGCAGTTATGAGTCCAATCAGCCCCAGCATTTT. V and J are TRBV6-6 and TRBJ1-5; the D is unclear. CDR3 size: 13 residues. Germline values: CDR1 MNHNY, CDR2 SVGAGI (reference sequence). Trimming took 3 bases from V and 3 from J, leaving 6 bases between them.

The V and J genes are TRBV7-5 and TRBJ2-1; the tabulated D call, TRBD1, remains unverified against the DNA. TRBV7-5 is a recognized pseudogene. The CDR3 sequence is 16 residues long. In DNA form, the CDR3 reads TGTGCCAGAAGCTGGACCGACAGGGGGTTCTACAATGAGCAGTTCTTC. As protein: CARSWTDRGFYNEQFF.